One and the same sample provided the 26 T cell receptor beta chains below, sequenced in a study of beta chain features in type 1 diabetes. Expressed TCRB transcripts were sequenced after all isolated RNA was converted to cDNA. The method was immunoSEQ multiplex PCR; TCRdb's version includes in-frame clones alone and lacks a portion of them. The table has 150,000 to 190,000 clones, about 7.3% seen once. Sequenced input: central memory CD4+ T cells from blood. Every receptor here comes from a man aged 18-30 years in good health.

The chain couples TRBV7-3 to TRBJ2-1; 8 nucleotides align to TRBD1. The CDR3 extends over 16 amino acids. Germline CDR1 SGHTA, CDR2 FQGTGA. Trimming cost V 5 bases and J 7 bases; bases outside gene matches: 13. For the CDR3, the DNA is TGTGCCAGCAGCCCCTTGGCAGGGGGCGCATTAAATGAGCAGTTCTTC. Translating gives CASSPLAGGALNEQFF. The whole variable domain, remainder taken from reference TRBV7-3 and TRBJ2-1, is GAGVSQTPSNKVTEKGKYVELRCDPISGHTALYWYRQSLGQGPEFLIYFQGTGAADDSGLPNDRFFAVRPEGSVSTLKIQRTERGDSAVYLCASSPLAGGALNEQFFGPGTRLTVL.

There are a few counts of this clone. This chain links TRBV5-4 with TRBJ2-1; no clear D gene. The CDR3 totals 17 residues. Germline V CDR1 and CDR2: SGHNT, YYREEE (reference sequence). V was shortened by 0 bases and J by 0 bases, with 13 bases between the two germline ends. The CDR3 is CASSLDGAQSSYNEQFF. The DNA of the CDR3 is TGTGCCAGCAGCTTGGACGGAGCCCAGAGCTCCTACAATGAGCAGTTCTTC.

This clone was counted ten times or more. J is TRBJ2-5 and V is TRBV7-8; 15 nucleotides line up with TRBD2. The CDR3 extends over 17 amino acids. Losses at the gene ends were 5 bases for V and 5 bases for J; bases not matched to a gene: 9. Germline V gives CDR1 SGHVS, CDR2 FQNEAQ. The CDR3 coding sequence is TGTGCCAGCAGCCCTTGGACTAGCGGGAGGGCCGGGGAGACCCAGTACTTC. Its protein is CASSPWTSGRAGETQYF.

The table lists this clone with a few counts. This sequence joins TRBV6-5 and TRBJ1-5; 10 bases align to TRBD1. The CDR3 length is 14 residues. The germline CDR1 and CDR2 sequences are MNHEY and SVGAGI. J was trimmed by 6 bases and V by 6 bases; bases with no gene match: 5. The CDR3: CASRRDRGGQPQHF. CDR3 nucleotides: TGTGCCAGCAGGCGGGACAGGGGTGGTCAGCCCCAGCATTTT.

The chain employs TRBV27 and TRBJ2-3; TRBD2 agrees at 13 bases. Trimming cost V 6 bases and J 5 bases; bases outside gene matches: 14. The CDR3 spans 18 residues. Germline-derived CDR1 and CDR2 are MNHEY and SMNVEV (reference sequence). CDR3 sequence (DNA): TGTGCCAGCAGCCCACCGGGACTAGCGGGAAATATTCAAGATACGCAGTATTTT. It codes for CASSPPGLAGNIQDTQYF.

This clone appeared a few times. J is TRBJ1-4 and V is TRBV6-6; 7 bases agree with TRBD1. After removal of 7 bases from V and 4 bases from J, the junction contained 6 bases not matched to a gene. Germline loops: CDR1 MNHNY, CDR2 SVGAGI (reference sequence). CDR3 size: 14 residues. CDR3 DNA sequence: TGTGCCAGCACCGAGACAGGGTATAATGAAAAACTGTTTTTT. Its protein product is CASTETGYNEKLFF.

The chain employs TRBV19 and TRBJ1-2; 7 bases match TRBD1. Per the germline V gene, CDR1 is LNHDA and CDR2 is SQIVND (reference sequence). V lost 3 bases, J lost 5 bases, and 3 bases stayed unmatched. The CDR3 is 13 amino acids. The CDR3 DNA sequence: TGTGCCAGTAGTATTGACAGGGATTATGGCTACACCTTC. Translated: CASSIDRDYGYTF.

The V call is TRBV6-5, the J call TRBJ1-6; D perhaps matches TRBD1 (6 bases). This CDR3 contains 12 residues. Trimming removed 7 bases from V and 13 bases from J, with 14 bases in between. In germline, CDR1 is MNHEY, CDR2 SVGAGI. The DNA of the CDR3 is TGTGCCAGCAACGGGGGGCTAGGGCCCCTCCACTTT. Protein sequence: CASNGGLGPLHF.

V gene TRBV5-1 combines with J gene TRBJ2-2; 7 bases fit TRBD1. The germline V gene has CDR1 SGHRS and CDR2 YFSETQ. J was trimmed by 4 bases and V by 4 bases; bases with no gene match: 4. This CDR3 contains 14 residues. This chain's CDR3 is CASSVQGITGELFF. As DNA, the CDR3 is TGCGCCAGCAGCGTACAGGGGATCACCGGGGAGCTGTTTTTT.

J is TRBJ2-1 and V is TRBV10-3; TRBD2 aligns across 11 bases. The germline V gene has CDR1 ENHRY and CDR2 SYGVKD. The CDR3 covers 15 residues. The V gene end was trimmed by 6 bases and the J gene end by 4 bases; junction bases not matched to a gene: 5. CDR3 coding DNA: TGTGCCATCAGCTCCGGGACTAGCGGATACAATGAGCAGTTCTTC. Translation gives CAISSGTSGYNEQFF.

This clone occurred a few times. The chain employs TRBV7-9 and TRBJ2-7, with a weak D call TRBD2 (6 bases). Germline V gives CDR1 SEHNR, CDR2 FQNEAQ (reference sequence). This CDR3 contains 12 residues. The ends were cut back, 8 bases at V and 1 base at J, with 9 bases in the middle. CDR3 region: CASAGRSYEQYF. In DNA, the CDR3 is TGTGCCAGCGCGGGGAGGTCCTACGAGCAGTACTTC.

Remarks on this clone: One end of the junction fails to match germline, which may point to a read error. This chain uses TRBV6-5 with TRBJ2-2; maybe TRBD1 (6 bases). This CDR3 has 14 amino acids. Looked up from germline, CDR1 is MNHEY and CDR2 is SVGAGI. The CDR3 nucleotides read TGTGCCATCAGTCAGGACAGGAACACCGGGGAGCTGTTTTTT. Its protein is CAISQDRNTGELFF.

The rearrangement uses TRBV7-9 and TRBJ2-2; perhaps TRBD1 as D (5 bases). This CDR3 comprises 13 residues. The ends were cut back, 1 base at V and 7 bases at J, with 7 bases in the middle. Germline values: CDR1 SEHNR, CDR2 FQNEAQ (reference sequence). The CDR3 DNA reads TGTGCCAGCAGCTTAGAGCAGGGCGGGGAGCTGTTTTTT. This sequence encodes CASSLEQGGELFF.

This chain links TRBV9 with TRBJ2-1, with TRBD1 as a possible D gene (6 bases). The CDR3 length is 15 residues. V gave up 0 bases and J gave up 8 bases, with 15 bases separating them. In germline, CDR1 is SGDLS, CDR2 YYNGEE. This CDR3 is CASSVEGQRGDEQFF. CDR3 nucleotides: TGTGCCAGCAGCGTAGAAGGACAGAGGGGCGATGAGCAGTTCTTC.

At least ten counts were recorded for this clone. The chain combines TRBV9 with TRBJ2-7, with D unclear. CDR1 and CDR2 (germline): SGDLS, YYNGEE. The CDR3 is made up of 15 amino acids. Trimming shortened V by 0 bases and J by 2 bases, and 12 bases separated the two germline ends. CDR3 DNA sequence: TGTGCCAGCAGCGTAGGGCCAGACTCAACCTACGAGCAGTACTTC. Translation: CASSVGPDSTYEQYF.

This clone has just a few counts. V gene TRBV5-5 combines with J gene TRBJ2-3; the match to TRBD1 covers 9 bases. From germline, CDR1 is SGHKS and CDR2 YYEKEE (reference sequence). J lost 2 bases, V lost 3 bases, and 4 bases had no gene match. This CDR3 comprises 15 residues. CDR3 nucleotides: TGTGCCAGCAGCTCACGGACAGGGGACACAGATACGCAGTATTTT. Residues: CASSSRTGDTDTQYF.

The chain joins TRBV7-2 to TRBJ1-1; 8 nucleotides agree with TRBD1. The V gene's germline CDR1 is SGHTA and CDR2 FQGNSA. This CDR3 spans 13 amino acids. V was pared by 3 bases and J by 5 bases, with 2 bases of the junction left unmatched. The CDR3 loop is CASSLDRVTEAFF. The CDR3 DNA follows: TGTGCCAGCAGCTTGGACAGGGTTACTGAAGCTTTCTTT.

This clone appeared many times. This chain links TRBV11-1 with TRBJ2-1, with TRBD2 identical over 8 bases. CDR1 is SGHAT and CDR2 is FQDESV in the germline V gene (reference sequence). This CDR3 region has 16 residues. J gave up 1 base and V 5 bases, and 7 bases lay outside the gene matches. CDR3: CASSRYSGMSYNEQFF. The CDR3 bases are TGTGCCAGCAGCCGCTATAGCGGGATGTCCTACAATGAGCAGTTCTTC.

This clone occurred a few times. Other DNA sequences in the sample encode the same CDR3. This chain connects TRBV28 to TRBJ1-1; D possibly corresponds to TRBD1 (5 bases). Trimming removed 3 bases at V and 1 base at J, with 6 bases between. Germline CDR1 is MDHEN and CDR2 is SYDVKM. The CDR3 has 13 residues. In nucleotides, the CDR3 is TGTGCCAGCAGTTTGGGGCAGAACACTGAAGCTTTCTTT. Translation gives CASSLGQNTEAFF. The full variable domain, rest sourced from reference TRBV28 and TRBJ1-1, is DVKVTQSSRYLVKRTGEKVFLECVQDMDHENMFWYRQDPGLGLRLIYFSYDVKMKEKGDIPEGYSVSREKKERFSLILESASTNQTSMYLCASSLGQNTEAFFGQGTRLTVV.

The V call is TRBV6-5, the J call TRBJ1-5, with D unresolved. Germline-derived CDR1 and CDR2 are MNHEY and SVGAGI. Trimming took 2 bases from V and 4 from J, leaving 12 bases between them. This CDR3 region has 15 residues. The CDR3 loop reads CASSYALGPNQPQHF. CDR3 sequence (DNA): TGTGCCAGCAGTTACGCACTAGGGCCTAATCAGCCCCAGCATTTT.

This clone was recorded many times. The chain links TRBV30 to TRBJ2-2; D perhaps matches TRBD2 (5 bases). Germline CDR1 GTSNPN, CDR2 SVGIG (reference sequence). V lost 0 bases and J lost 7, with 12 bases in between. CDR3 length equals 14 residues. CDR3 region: CAWSVLGSHGELFF. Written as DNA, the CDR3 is TGTGCCTGGAGTGTACTGGGGAGTCACGGGGAGCTGTTTTTT.

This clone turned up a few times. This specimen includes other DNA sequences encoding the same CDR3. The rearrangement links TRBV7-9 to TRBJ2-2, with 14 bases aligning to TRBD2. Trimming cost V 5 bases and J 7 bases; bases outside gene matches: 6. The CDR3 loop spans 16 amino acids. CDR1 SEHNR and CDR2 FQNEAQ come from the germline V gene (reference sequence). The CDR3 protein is CASSPGTSGSGGELFF. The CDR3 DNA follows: TGTGCCAGCAGCCCAGGGACTAGCGGGAGCGGCGGGGAGCTGTTTTTT. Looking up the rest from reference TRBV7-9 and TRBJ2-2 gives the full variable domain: DTGVSQNPRHKITKRGQNVTFRCDPISEHNRLYWYRQTLGQGPEFLTYFQNEAQLEKSRLLSDRFSAERPKGSFSTLEIQRTEQGDSAMYLCASSPGTSGSGGELFFGEGSRLTVL.

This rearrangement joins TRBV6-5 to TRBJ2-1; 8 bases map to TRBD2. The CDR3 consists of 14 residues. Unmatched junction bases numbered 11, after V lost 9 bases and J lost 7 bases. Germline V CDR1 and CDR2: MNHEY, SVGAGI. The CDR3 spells CASCSGTRRNEQFF. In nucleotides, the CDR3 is TGTGCCAGTTGCTCCGGGACTAGGCGGAATGAGCAGTTCTTC.

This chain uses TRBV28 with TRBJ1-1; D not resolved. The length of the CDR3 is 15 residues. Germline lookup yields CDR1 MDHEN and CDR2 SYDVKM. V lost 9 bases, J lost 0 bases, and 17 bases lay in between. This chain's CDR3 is CASKLFAHMNTEAFF. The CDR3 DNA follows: TGTGCCAGTAAACTCTTTGCCCATATGAACACTGAAGCTTTCTTT.

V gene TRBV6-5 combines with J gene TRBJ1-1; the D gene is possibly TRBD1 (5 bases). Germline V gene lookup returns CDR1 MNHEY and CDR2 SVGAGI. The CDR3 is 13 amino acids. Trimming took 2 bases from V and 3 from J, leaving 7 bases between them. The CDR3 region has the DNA TGTGCCAGCAGTTACGACAGAGACACTGAAGCTTTCTTT. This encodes CASSYDRDTEAFF.

The CDR3 DNA reads TGTGCCAGCAGCGCCCGGACAGGAAGCACAGATACGCAGTATTTT. Translating gives CASSARTGSTDTQYF. V usage is TRBV9 and J usage is TRBJ2-3; 7 bases map to TRBD1. Germline V gene sequence: CDR1 SGDLS, CDR2 YYNGEE. Trimming at V came to 3 bases and at J to 0 bases, leaving 4 bases not matched to a gene. The CDR3 loop spans 15 amino acids.